This TCR beta chain was captured in a study of PD-1 blockade in classical Hodgkin lymphoma. As to time point: cycle 4 day 1 (C4D1), after 6 weeks of nivolumab. No patient escaped relapse after autologous stem cell transplantation, and brentuximab vedotin exposure varied. Here immunoSEQ multiplex PCR was the method, and the copy in TCRdb shows in-frame clones only, minus some. The data contain 45,000 to 60,000 clones, 80% of them singletons. There are 14 residues in the CDR3. V lost 9 bases to trimming and J lost 7 bases; unmatched junction nucleotides: 10. Germline loops: CDR1 LNHDA, CDR2 SQIVND (reference sequence).

Sequencing was performed on peripheral blood mononuclear cells (PBMCs), taken before the fourth cycle of nivolumab. The receptor's source is a human donor with classical Hodgkin lymphoma. The chain combines TRBV19 with TRBJ1-5; 9 bases are shared with TRBD1. Here the CDR3 reads CASSFTGGSQPQHF. For the CDR3, the DNA is TGTGCCAGCAGCTTCACAGGGGGCAGCCAGCCCCAGCATTTT.